Sequencing of this TCR beta chain was carried out in a study of cytomegalovirus exposure and HLA in healthy donors. The length of the CDR3 is 13 residues. Trimming took off 0 bases at V and 10 bases at J, with 8 bases between the two ends. Looked up from germline, CDR1 is SGHDT and CDR2 is YYEEEE. With 60 Vbeta and 13 Jbeta primers, the PCR was carried out. Sequencing used immunoSEQ multiplex PCR; TCRdb keeps in-frame clones, though not all of them. The sample yields some 150,000 clones, more than 80% seen once. There are a few counts of this clone. This rearrangement joins TRBV5-6 to TRBJ1-6; D is unclear. The receptor was isolated from a woman in her thirties in good health and CMV-seropositive. Input material: PBMCs. CDR3 in amino acids: CASSLGLSSPLHF. CDR3 in DNA: TGTGCCAGCAGCTTGGGACTTAGCTCACCCCTCCACTTT.